The sequence of this T cell receptor (beta chain) was determined in a study of T cells after yellow fever vaccination. Study at large: Preparation used SMART-Seq v4 Ultra Low Input for the low-cell-number fractions. The study's findings and limits: Post-booster reappearance was seen for most primary-vaccination clones (nearly 97% CD4, roughly 86% CD8). Bulk-population clonotypes that are abundant could appear as contaminants in FACS-sorted repertoires.

Details on this clonotype: Its antigen is as yet unknown.

The length of the CDR3 is 16 residues. Germline values: CDR1 SGHRS, CDR2 YFSETQ. V was pared by 2 bases and J by 4 bases, with 18 bases between. Conversion of TCR transcripts into cDNA relied on 5'RACE template switching, which added a universal primer site and UMIs. A single record per CDR3 protein comes from TCRdb applying MiXCR to the 5' RACE reads. The profile shows 400,000 or so distinct CDR3 sequences, around a tenth of them singletons. The chain uses TRBV5-1 and TRBJ1-2, with D possibly being TRBD1 (5 bases). The clonotype comes from a man between 18 and 29 years old who received the YFV17D yellow fever vaccine. Sequencing was performed on PBMCs, taken on the day of the first yellow fever vaccination. CDR3 residues: CASSFTGTAKGYGYTF. The CDR3 nucleotides are TGCGCCAGCAGCTTTACAGGAACGGCAAAGGGCTATGGCTACACCTTC.